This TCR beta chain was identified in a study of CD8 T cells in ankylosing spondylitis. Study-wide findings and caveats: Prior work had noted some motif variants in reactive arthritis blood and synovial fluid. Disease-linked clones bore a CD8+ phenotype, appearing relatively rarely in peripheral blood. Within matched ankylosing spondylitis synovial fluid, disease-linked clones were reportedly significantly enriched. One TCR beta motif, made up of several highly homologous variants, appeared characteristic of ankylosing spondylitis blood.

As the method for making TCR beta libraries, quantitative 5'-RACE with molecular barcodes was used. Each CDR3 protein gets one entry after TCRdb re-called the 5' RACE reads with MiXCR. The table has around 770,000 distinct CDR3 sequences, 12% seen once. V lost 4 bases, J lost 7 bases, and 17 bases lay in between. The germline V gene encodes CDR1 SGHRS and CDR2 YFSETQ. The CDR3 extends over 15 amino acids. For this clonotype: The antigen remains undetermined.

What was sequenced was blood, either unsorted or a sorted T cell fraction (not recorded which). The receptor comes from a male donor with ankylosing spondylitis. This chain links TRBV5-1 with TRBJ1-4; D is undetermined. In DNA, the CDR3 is TGCGCCAGCAGCCTTGGATGGGGTAGTGGTGAAAAACTGTTTTTT. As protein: CASSLGWGSGEKLFF.